Listed below are T cell receptor beta chains from one sample, sequenced in a study of glioma-infiltrating T cells. MiXCR, applied by TCRdb to the multiplex PCR reads, yields one record per CDR3 protein. This sample carries approximately 90,000 distinct CDR3 sequences, under 30% of them seen once, and the ten largest clones take roughly 7%. Sequencing was performed on glioma tissue, nonneoplastic brain tissue, or PBMCs (not recorded which). These receptors all come from a human donor with low-grade glioma or glioblastoma, undergoing nonglioma brain surgery, or in good health (not recorded which). The CDR3 runs from the conserved cysteine through the conserved F or W. Each record gives: clone size, V gene, D gene, J gene, CDR3 protein, CDR3 DNA. The D gene is left open where the match is weak. Part of the rows lack a size; the others show once, few, many or a class for expanded clones.

abundance: many; v_gene: TRBV20-1; d_gene: TRBD2; j_gene: TRBJ2-7; CDR3aa: CSAWTSDRSYEQYF; CDR3nt: TGCAGTGCTTGGACTAGCGATAGGTCCTACGAGCAGTACTTC
abundance: many; v_gene: TRBV5-1; d_gene: -; j_gene: TRBJ1-1; CDR3aa: CASRRGDTSNTEAFF; CDR3nt: TGCGCCAGCAGAAGAGGGGACACCTCGAACACTGAAGCTTTCTTT
abundance: many; v_gene: TRBV27; d_gene: -; j_gene: TRBJ2-3; CDR3aa: CASSFISTDTQYF; CDR3nt: TGTGCCAGCAGTTTTATAAGCACAGATACGCAGTATTTT
abundance: many; v_gene: TRBV6-1; d_gene: -; j_gene: TRBJ1-1; CDR3aa: CASRPDDRDTEAFF; CDR3nt: TGTGCCAGCAGACCCGACGATCGCGACACTGAAGCTTTCTTT
abundance: few; v_gene: TRBV18; d_gene: TRBD1; j_gene: TRBJ2-7; CDR3aa: CASSPYRGQGAYEQYF; CDR3nt: TGTGCCAGCTCGCCTTACCGGGGACAGGGGGCTTACGAGCAGTACTTC
abundance: -; v_gene: TRBV5-1; d_gene: -; j_gene: TRBJ2-7; CDR3aa: CASSRATGRSYEQYF; CDR3nt: TGCGCCAGCAGCCGAGCTACCGGGCGATCCTACGAGCAGTACTTC
abundance: many; v_gene: TRBV2; d_gene: TRBD1; j_gene: TRBJ2-3; CDR3aa: CASDLRTGGTQYF; CDR3nt: TGTGCCAGCGACTTAAGGACAGGCGGTACGCAGTATTTT
abundance: many; v_gene: TRBV14; d_gene: -; j_gene: TRBJ2-3; CDR3aa: CASSLGITDTQYF; CDR3nt: TGTGCCAGCAGCCTTGGGATCACAGATACGCAGTATTTT
abundance: medium-sized; v_gene: TRBV20-1; d_gene: -; j_gene: TRBJ1-1; CDR3aa: CSARWTVNTEAFF; CDR3nt: TGCAGTGCTAGGTGGACAGTCAACACTGAAGCTTTCTTT
abundance: many; v_gene: TRBV7-9; d_gene: TRBD1; j_gene: TRBJ2-7; CDR3aa: CASTRDSGINSDF; CDR3nt: TGTGCCAGCACACGGGACAGCGGAATAAACTCGGACTTC
abundance: many; v_gene: TRBV20-1; d_gene: -; j_gene: TRBJ1-1; CDR3aa: CSAREGGGAEAFF; CDR3nt: TGCAGTGCTAGAGAGGGGGGGGGGGCTGAAGCTTTCTTT
abundance: many; v_gene: TRBV15; d_gene: TRBD1; j_gene: TRBJ2-7; CDR3aa: CATSRHRQGYEQYF; CDR3nt: TGTGCCACCAGCAGACATCGACAGGGCTACGAGCAGTACTTC
abundance: many; v_gene: TRBV7-2; d_gene: -; j_gene: TRBJ1-1; CDR3aa: CASSEQRWVTEAFF; CDR3nt: TGTGCCAGCAGCGAACAGCGGTGGGTCACTGAAGCTTTCTTT
abundance: many; v_gene: TRBV4-1; d_gene: -; j_gene: TRBJ2-7; CDR3aa: CASSSPRDSSSYEQYF; CDR3nt: TGCGCCAGCAGTTCTCCCCGGGACTCGAGCTCCTACGAGCAGTACTTC
abundance: many; v_gene: TRBV20-1; d_gene: -; j_gene: TRBJ1-4; CDR3aa: CSAGAAPPTNEKLFF; CDR3nt: TGCAGTGCTGGGGCGGCTCCTCCAACTAATGAAAAACTGTTTTTT
abundance: many; v_gene: TRBV12-3/TRBV12-4; d_gene: TRBD1; j_gene: TRBJ1-2; CDR3aa: CASSLTSLQGVANYGYTF; CDR3nt: TGTGCCAGCAGTTTAACATCCCTTCAGGGGGTTGCTAACTATGGCTACACCTTC
abundance: few; v_gene: TRBV5-1; d_gene: TRBD1; j_gene: TRBJ2-5; CDR3aa: CASSPTGEETQYF; CDR3nt: TGCGCCAGCAGCCCGACAGGGGAAGAGACCCAGTACTTC
abundance: many; v_gene: TRBV7-6; d_gene: TRBD2; j_gene: TRBJ2-7; CDR3aa: CASSLIAGEAREQYF; CDR3nt: TGTGCCAGCAGCCTCATAGCGGGAGAGGCTAGAGAGCAGTACTTC
abundance: many; v_gene: TRBV7-2; d_gene: TRBD2; j_gene: TRBJ2-1; CDR3aa: CASSPTTSGRVREQFF; CDR3nt: TGTGCCAGCAGCCCCACCACTAGCGGGAGAGTCAGGGAGCAGTTCTTC
abundance: few; v_gene: TRBV12-5; d_gene: TRBD1; j_gene: TRBJ1-1; CDR3aa: CASGTGWWTEAFF; CDR3nt: TGTGCTAGTGGGACAGGGTGGTGGACTGAAGCTTTCTTT
abundance: few; v_gene: TRBV12-3/TRBV12-4; d_gene: TRBD1; j_gene: TRBJ1-1; CDR3aa: CASSRTGRNGNTEAFF; CDR3nt: TGTGCCAGCAGTCGGACAGGGAGGAATGGGAACACTGAAGCTTTCTTT
abundance: many; v_gene: TRBV5-1; d_gene: -; j_gene: TRBJ1-5; CDR3aa: CASSSAENQPQHF; CDR3nt: TGCGCCAGCAGCTCGGCGGAGAATCAGCCCCAGCATTTT
abundance: many; v_gene: TRBV6-1; d_gene: TRBD2; j_gene: TRBJ2-3; CDR3aa: CASKSLAGDTQYF; CDR3nt: TGTGCCAGCAAGAGCCTAGCGGGAGATACGCAGTATTTT
abundance: -; v_gene: TRBV14; d_gene: TRBD1; j_gene: TRBJ2-1; CDR3aa: CASSPQGTGEWGSRVTEQFF; CDR3nt: TGTGCCAGCAGCCCCCAGGGGACAGGGGAGTGGGGAAGTCGGGTCACTGAGCAGTTCTTC
abundance: many; v_gene: TRBV20-1; d_gene: -; j_gene: TRBJ1-6; CDR3aa: CSAAGHKYSPLHF; CDR3nt: TGCAGTGCGGCGGGACACAAGTATTCACCCCTCCACTTT
abundance: -; v_gene: TRBV12-5; d_gene: -; j_gene: TRBJ2-5; CDR3aa: CASGYPGAGGTQYF; CDR3nt: TGTGCTAGTGGTTACCCAGGGGCTGGAGGGACCCAGTACTTC
abundance: -; v_gene: TRBV20-1; d_gene: -; j_gene: TRBJ1-2; CDR3aa: CSARAGSKGWGYTF; CDR3nt: TGCAGTGCTAGGGCGGGGTCAAAGGGCTGGGGCTACACCTTC
abundance: -; v_gene: TRBV5-1; d_gene: TRBD1; j_gene: TRBJ2-2; CDR3aa: CASSLERGHPSNTGELFF; CDR3nt: TGCGCCAGCAGCTTGGAGAGGGGGCATCCCTCGAACACCGGGGAGCTGTTTTTT
abundance: -; v_gene: TRBV29-1; d_gene: -; j_gene: TRBJ2-2; CDR3aa: CSVEAGRAKLFF; CDR3nt: TGCAGCGTTGAAGCTGGCCGGGCCAAGCTGTTTTTT
abundance: -; v_gene: TRBV20-1; d_gene: TRBD1; j_gene: TRBJ1-1; CDR3aa: CSAWAQDRGNTEAFF; CDR3nt: TGCAGTGCTTGGGCCCAGGACAGGGGAAACACTGAAGCTTTCTTT
abundance: many; v_gene: TRBV2; d_gene: TRBD2; j_gene: TRBJ2-7; CDR3aa: CASRTSGTYEQYF; CDR3nt: TGTGCCAGCCGAACTAGCGGGACCTACGAGCAGTACTTC